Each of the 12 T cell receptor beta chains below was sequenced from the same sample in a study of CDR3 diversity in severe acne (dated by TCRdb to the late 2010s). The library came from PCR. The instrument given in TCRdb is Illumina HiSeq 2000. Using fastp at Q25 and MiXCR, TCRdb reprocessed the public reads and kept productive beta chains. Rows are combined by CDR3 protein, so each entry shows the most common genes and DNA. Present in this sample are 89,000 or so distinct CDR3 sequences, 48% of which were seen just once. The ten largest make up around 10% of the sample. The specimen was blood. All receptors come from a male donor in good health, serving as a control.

The CDR3: CASSATGSKNIQYF. The CDR3 region has the DNA TGTGCCAGCAGTGCAACAGGGAGTAAAAACATTCAGTACTTC. The V gene is TRBV6-1, the J gene TRBJ2-4, with D possibly TRBD1 on 6 matching bases. The CDR3 contains 14 residues. V was cut by 4 bases and J by 4 bases, with 11 bases left in between. CDR1 and CDR2 from the germline V gene are MNHNS and SASEGT.

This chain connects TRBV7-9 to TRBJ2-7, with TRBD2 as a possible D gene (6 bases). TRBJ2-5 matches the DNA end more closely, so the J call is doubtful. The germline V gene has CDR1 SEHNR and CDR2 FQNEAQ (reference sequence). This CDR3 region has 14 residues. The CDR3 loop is CASSRGGGQETQYF. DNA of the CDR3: TGTGCCAGCAGCCGGGGAGGAGGCCAAGAGACCCAGTACTTC.

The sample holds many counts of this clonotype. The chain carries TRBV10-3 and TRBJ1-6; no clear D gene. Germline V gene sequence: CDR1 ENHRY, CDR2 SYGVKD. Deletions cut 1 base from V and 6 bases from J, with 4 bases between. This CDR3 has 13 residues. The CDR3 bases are TGTGCCATCAGTGAGTTGGGTAATTCACCCCTCCACTTT. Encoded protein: CAISELGNSPLHF.

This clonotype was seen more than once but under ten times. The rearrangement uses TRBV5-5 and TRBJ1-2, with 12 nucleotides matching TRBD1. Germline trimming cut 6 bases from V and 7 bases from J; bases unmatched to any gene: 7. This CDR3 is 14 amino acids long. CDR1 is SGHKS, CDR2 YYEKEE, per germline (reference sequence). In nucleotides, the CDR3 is TGTGCCAGCACCGTGGGACAGGGGGCGTTTGGCTACACCTTC. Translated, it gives CASTVGQGAFGYTF.

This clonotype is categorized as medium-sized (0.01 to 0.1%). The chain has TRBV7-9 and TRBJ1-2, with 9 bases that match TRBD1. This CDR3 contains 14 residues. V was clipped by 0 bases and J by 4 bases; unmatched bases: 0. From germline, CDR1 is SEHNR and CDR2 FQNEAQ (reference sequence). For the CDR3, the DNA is TGTGCCAGCAGCTTAGCGGGACAGGGCTATGGCTACACCTTC. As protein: CASSLAGQGYGYTF. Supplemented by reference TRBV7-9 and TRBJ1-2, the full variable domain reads DTGVSQNPRHKITKRGQNVTFRCDPISEHNRLYWYRQTLGQGPEFLTYFQNEAQLEKSRLLSDRFSAERPKGSFSTLEIQRTEQGDSAMYLCASSLAGQGYGYTFGSGTRLTVV.

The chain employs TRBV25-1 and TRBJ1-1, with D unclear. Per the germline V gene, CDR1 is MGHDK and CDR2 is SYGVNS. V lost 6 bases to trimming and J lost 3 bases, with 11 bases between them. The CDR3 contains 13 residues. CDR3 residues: CASSQVTDTEAFF. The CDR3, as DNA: TGTGCCAGCAGCCAAGTGACGGACACTGAAGCTTTCTTT.

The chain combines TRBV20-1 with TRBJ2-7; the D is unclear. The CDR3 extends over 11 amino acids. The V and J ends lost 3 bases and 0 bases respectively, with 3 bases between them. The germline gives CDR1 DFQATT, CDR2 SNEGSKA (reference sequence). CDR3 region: CSASASYEQYF. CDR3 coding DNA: TGCAGTGCTAGCGCCTCCTACGAGCAGTACTTC.

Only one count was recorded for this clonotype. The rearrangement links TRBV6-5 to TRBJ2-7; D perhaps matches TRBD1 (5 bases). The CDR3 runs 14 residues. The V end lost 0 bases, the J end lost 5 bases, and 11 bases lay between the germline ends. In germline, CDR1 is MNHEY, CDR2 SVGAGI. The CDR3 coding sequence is TGTGCCAGCAGTTACTCTTCCAGGGTGCACGAGCAGTACTTC. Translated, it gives CASSYSSRVHEQYF.

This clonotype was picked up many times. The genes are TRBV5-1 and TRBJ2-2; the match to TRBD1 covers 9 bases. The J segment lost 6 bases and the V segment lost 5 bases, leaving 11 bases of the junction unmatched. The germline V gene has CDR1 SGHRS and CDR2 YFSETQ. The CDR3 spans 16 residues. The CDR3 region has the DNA TGCGCCAGCAGTATACAGGGGGCAACTCAGGCCGGGGAGCTGTTTTTT. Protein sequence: CASSIQGATQAGELFF.

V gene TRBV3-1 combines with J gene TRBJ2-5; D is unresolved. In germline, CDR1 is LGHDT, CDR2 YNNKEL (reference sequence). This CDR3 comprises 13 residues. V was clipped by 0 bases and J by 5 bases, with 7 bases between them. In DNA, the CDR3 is TGTGCCAGCAGCCAAGATCTACGTGAGACCCAGTACTTC. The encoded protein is CASSQDLRETQYF.

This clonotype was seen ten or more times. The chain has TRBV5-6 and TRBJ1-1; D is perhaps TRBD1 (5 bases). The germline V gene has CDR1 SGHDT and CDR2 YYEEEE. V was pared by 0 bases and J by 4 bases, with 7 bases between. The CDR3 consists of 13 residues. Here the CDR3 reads CASSLVGTTEAFF. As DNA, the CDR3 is TGTGCCAGCAGCTTGGTGGGGACCACTGAAGCTTTCTTT.

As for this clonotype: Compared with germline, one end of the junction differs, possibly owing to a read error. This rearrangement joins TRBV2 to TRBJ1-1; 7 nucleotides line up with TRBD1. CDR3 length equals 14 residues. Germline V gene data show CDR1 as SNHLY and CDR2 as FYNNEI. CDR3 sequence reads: CAGSRNRGNTEAFF. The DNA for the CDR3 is TGTGCCGGCAGTCGAAACAGGGGGAACACTGAAGCTTTCTTT.